A selection of T cell receptor beta chains follows, all from one sample in a study of blood T cells in healthy people across ages. TCRdb re-called the 5' RACE reads with MiXCR, one entry per CDR3 protein. The profile shows approximately 670,000 distinct CDR3 sequences, approximately 40% of them singletons. The sample taken for sequencing was blood. These receptors all come from a man older than 75 in good health. CDR3s include the opening cysteine and the closing phenylalanine or tryptophan. The D gene is left open where the match is weak. Clone size is shown for a subset of rows, as once, few, many or a class of expanded clone.

J: TRBJ2-1; V: TRBV14; D: .; size: few; CDR3: CASSQVTGEGEQFF; DNA: TGTGCCAGCAGCCAAGTGACAGGGGAGGGTGAGCAGTTCTTC
J: TRBJ2-7; V: TRBV28; D: TRBD2; size: .; CDR3: CASWGTSGTSYEQYF; DNA: TGTGCCAGTTGGGGGACTAGCGGGACGTCCTACGAGCAGTACTTC
J: TRBJ2-7; V: TRBV30; D: TRBD1; size: .; CDR3: CACVTGALRDEQYF; DNA: TGTGCCTGCGTGACAGGGGCCCTTCGCGACGAGCAGTACTTC
J: TRBJ2-1; V: TRBV28; D: TRBD2; size: few; CDR3: CASIPSGGFWGNEQFF; DNA: TGTGCCAGCATCCCTTCGGGAGGATTCTGGGGCAATGAGCAGTTCTTC
J: TRBJ2-7; V: TRBV6-1; D: .; size: .; CDR3: CASSVGFYEQYF; DNA: TGTGCCAGCAGTGTAGGGTTCTACGAGCAGTACTTC
J: TRBJ2-1; V: TRBV27; D: .; size: .; CDR3: CASSLWRMSDNEQFF; DNA: TGTGCCAGCAGTTTATGGCGGATGTCCGACAATGAGCAGTTCTTC
J: TRBJ1-2; V: TRBV18; D: .; size: .; CDR3: CASSPTTTNYGYTF; DNA: TGTGCCAGCTCCCCAACGACGACTAACTATGGCTACACCTTC
J: TRBJ1-2; V: TRBV3-1; D: TRBD1; size: many; CDR3: CASSHRQGRGYGYTF; DNA: TGTGCCAGCAGCCACAGACAGGGGAGAGGCTATGGCTACACCTTC
J: TRBJ2-7; V: TRBV18; D: TRBD2; size: few; CDR3: CASSPGASGEQYF; DNA: TGTGCCAGCTCACCAGGGGCTAGCGGCGAGCAGTACTTC
J: TRBJ1-1; V: TRBV7-2; D: TRBD1; size: .; CDR3: CASSAGQGTEAFF; DNA: TGTGCCAGCAGCGCCGGACAGGGCACTGAAGCTTTCTTT
J: TRBJ2-3; V: TRBV18; D: .; size: .; CDR3: CASSQGEADTQYF; DNA: TGTGCCAGCTCTCAGGGAGAGGCAGATACGCAGTATTTT
J: TRBJ2-3; V: TRBV18; D: TRBD2; size: .; CDR3: CASSPPSGGALSDTQYF; DNA: TGTGCCAGCTCACCCCCGAGCGGGGGGGCCCTATCAGATACGCAGTATTTT
J: TRBJ2-1; V: TRBV9; D: .; size: .; CDR3: CASSVGPGHDNEQFF; DNA: TGTGCCAGCAGCGTAGGTCCAGGGCACGACAATGAGCAGTTCTTC
J: TRBJ2-7; V: TRBV18; D: TRBD2; size: .; CDR3: CASWRSGSPSYEQYF; DNA: TGTGCCAGCTGGCGGAGCGGGAGCCCTTCCTACGAGCAGTACTTC
J: TRBJ2-3; V: TRBV7-9; D: .; size: once; CDR3: CASRKLQSLSQDTQYF; DNA: TGTGCCAGCAGAAAGCTGCAGAGTCTCTCACAAGATACGCAGTATTTT
J: TRBJ2-5; V: TRBV3-1; D: TRBD2; size: .; CDR3: CASSRGTSGRASGETQYF; DNA: TGTGCCAGCAGCCGAGGAACTAGCGGGAGGGCCTCAGGGGAGACCCAGTACTTC
J: TRBJ2-3; V: TRBV4-3; D: TRBD2; size: .; CDR3: CASSQGLAGGADTQYF; DNA: TGCGCCAGCAGCCAAGGACTAGCGGGAGGGGCAGATACGCAGTATTTT
J: TRBJ2-1; V: TRBV29-1; D: TRBD1; size: many; CDR3: CSSLPGQGISEQFF; DNA: TGCAGCTCATTACCGGGACAGGGAATCAGTGAGCAGTTCTTC
J: TRBJ2-3; V: TRBV6-2/TRBV6-3; D: TRBD2; size: few; CDR3: CASSYLASGGHTDTQYF; DNA: TGTGCCAGCAGTTACCTGGCTAGCGGGGGTCACACAGATACGCAGTATTTT
J: TRBJ2-1; V: TRBV7-2; D: TRBD2; size: .; CDR3: CASSQRAGGPGSYNEQFF; DNA: TGTGCCAGCAGCCAGCGAGCGGGGGGGCCCGGCTCCTACAATGAGCAGTTCTTC
J: TRBJ2-6; V: TRBV28; D: .; size: .; CDR3: CASIGHGGTGANVLTF; DNA: TGTGCCAGCATCGGCCACGGGGGAACTGGGGCCAACGTCCTGACTTTC
J: TRBJ2-3; V: TRBV15; D: .; size: few; CDR3: CATSRRQSYTDTQYF; DNA: TGTGCCACCAGCAGAAGACAGTCCTACACAGATACGCAGTATTTT
J: TRBJ2-5; V: TRBV7-2; D: .; size: many; CDR3: CASSFGPGVETQYF; DNA: TGTGCCAGCAGCTTTGGCCCCGGGGTAGAGACCCAGTACTTC
J: TRBJ1-3; V: TRBV5-4; D: TRBD1; size: .; CDR3: CASSRGQGPNTIYF; DNA: TGTGCCAGCAGCCGGGGACAGGGGCCGAACACCATATATTTT
J: TRBJ1-6; V: TRBV12-3/TRBV12-4; D: .; size: .; CDR3: CASSPTGPYDNSPLHF; DNA: TGTGCCAGCAGTCCCACGGGGCCCTATGATAATTCACCCCTCCACTTT
J: TRBJ2-6; V: TRBV6-2/TRBV6-3; D: TRBD1; size: few; CDR3: CASSPSGQALTFSGANVLTF; DNA: TGTGCCAGCAGCCCTTCAGGACAGGCTCTAACTTTCTCTGGGGCCAACGTCCTGACTTTC
J: TRBJ1-5; V: TRBV20-1; D: TRBD1; size: .; CDR3: CSATHLTGVTGNQPQHF; DNA: TGCAGTGCTACGCACTTGACAGGGGTAACTGGCAATCAGCCCCAGCATTTT
J: TRBJ1-2; V: TRBV6-6; D: TRBD1; size: .; CDR3: CASSSLPGQGAGLGYTF; DNA: TGTGCCAGCAGCTCGTTACCGGGACAGGGGGCTGGGTTAGGCTACACCTTC
J: TRBJ1-5; V: TRBV29-1; D: TRBD1; size: .; CDR3: CSASSGGNNQPQHF; DNA: TGCAGCGCCTCCTCAGGGGGCAACAATCAGCCCCAGCATTTT
J: TRBJ1-4; V: TRBV7-2; D: .; size: .; CDR3: CASSLTRVNEKLFF; DNA: TGTGCCAGCAGCTTAACCAGGGTGAATGAAAAACTGTTTTTT
J: TRBJ2-3; V: TRBV9; D: .; size: .; CDR3: CASSSSRMGASTDTQYF; DNA: TGTGCCAGCAGCTCAAGCCGGATGGGGGCGAGCACAGATACGCAGTATTTT
J: TRBJ2-1; V: TRBV11-2; D: .; size: .; CDR3: CASSRHRAVYEQFF; DNA: TGTGCCAGCAGCCGCCACAGGGCGGTCTATGAGCAGTTCTTC
J: TRBJ2-5; V: TRBV3-1; D: .; size: few; CDR3: CASSLQDWGQTQYF; DNA: TGTGCCAGCAGCCTTCAGGATTGGGGGCAGACCCAGTACTTC
J: TRBJ1-6; V: TRBV7-9; D: TRBD1; size: .; CDR3: CASSFGGTGENSPLHF; DNA: TGTGCCAGCAGCTTCGGTGGGACAGGGGAGAATTCACCCCTCCACTTT
J: TRBJ2-3; V: TRBV29-1; D: TRBD2; size: .; CDR3: CSVSGTSGRAWGTDTQYF; DNA: TGCAGCGTCTCCGGGACTAGCGGGAGGGCCTGGGGCACAGATACGCAGTATTTT
J: TRBJ2-1; V: TRBV3-1; D: TRBD1; size: .; CDR3: CASSLAQGAGRAEQFF; DNA: TGTGCCAGCAGCCTCGCTCAGGGGGCAGGCCGGGCTGAGCAGTTCTTC
J: TRBJ2-3; V: TRBV11-2; D: .; size: .; CDR3: CASSLVLVDTQYF; DNA: TGTGCCAGCAGCTTAGTGCTTGTAGATACGCAGTATTTT
J: TRBJ1-6; V: TRBV7-2; D: .; size: .; CDR3: CASSLYDEAPLHF; DNA: TGTGCCAGCAGCTTATACGACGAGGCACCCCTCCACTTT
J: TRBJ2-1; V: TRBV10-1; D: TRBD1; size: .; CDR3: CASSAGTGDNEQFF; DNA: TGCGCCAGCAGTGCGGGGACAGGGGACAATGAGCAGTTCTTC
J: TRBJ2-1; V: TRBV5-1; D: TRBD2; size: .; CDR3: CASSLWTSPNEQFF; DNA: TGCGCCAGCAGCTTGTGGACTAGTCCCAATGAGCAGTTCTTC
J: TRBJ1-1; V: TRBV29-1; D: .; size: .; CDR3: CSVERNMNTEAFF; DNA: TGCAGCGTTGAAAGAAACATGAACACTGAAGCTTTCTTT